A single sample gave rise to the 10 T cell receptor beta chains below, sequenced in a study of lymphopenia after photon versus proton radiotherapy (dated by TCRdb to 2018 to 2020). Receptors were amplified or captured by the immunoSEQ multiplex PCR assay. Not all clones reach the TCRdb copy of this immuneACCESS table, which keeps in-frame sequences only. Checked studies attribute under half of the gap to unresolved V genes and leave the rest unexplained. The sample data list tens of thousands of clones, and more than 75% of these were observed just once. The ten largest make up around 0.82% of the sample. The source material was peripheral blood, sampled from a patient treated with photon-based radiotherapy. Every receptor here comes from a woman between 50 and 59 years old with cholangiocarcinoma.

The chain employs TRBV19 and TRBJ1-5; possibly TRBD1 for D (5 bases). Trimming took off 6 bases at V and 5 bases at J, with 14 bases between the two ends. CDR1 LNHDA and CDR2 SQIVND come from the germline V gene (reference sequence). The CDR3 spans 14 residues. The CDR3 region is CASSPYRGYQPQHF. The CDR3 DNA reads TGTGCCAGTAGCCCCTACCGGGGCTATCAGCCCCAGCATTTT.

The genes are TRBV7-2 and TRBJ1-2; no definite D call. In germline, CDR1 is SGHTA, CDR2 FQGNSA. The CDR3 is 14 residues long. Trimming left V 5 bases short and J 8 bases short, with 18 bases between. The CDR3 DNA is TGTGCCAGCAGCCCAGGCCCCGCCGGATACGGCTACACCTTC. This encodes CASSPGPAGYGYTF.

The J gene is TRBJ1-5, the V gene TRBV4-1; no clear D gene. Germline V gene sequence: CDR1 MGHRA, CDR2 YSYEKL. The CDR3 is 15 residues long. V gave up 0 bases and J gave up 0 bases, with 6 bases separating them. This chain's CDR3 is CASSQESSSNQPQHF. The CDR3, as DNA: TGCGCCAGCAGCCAAGAGTCATCTAGCAATCAGCCCCAGCATTTT.

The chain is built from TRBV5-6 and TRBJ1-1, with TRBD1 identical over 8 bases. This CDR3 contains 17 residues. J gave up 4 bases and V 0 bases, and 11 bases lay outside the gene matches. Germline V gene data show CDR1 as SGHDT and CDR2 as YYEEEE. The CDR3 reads CASSLARQGLGVTEAFF. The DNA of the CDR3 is TGTGCCAGCAGCTTGGCCAGACAGGGGTTGGGTGTCACTGAAGCTTTCTTT.

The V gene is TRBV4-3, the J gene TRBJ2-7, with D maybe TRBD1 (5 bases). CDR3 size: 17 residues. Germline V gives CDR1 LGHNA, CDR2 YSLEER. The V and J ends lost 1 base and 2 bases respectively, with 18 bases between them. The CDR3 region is CASSQVWPQASTYEQYF. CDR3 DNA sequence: TGCGCCAGCAGCCAAGTATGGCCACAGGCCTCGACCTACGAGCAGTACTTC.

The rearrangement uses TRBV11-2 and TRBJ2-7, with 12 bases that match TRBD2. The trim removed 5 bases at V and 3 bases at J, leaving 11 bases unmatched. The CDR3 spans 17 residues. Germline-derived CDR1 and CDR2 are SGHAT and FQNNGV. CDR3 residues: CASSPIGTSGPHYEQYF. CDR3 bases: TGTGCCAGCAGCCCCATCGGGACTAGCGGGCCACACTACGAGCAGTACTTC.

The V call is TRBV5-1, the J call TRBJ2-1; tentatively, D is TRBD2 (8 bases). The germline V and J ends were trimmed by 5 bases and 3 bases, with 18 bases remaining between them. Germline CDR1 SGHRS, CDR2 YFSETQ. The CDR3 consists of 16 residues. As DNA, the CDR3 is TGCGCCAGCAGGCCGGCGGGGGGACAGCTCTACAATGAGCAGTTCTTC. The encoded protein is CASRPAGGQLYNEQFF. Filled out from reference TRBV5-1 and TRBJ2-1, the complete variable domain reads KAGVTQTPRYLIKTRGQQVTLSCSPISGHRSVSWYQQTPGQGLQFLFEYFSETQRNKGNFPGRFSGRQFSNSRSEMNVSTLELGDSALYLCASRPAGGQLYNEQFFGPGTRLTVL.

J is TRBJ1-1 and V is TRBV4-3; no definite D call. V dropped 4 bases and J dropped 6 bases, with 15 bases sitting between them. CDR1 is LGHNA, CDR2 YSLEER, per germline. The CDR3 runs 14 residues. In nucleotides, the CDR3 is TGCGCCAGCAGCCTTTCGCCCACGAGACCTGAAGCTTTCTTT. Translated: CASSLSPTRPEAFF.

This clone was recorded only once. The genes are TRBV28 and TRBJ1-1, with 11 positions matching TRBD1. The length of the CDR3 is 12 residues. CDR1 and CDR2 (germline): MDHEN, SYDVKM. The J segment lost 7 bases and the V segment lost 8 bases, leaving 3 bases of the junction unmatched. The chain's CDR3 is CASGQGANEAFF. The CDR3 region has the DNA TGTGCCAGCGGACAGGGGGCGAATGAAGCTTTCTTT.

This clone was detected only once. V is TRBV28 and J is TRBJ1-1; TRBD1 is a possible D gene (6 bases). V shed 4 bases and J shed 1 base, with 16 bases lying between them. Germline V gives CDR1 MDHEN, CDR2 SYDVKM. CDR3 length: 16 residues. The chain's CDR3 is CASSSYLQGWNTEAFF. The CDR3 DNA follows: TGTGCCAGCAGTTCCTACTTACAGGGATGGAACACTGAAGCTTTCTTT.